This T cell receptor beta chain is drawn from a study of cytomegalovirus exposure and HLA in healthy donors. Study-wide context: As an earlier analysis found, some 180 million T cells yielded 95 million to 130 million unique TCR beta sequences.

Study outcomes and limitations: It was shown in a later analysis that HLA-associated TCR beta chains were more clonally expanded than other, equally common chains. Presence/absence analyses assumed roughly uniform sequencing depth across donors, which may not hold.

There are 18 residues in the CDR3. V dropped 4 bases and J dropped 2 bases, with 18 bases sitting between them. In germline, CDR1 is LGHNA, CDR2 YSLEER. A multiplex PCR was run with 60 Vbeta primers and 13 Jbeta primers. Clones were read by immunoSEQ multiplex PCR, and TCRdb kept only the in-frame ones, dropping some. This table holds some 110,000 clones, over 65% found once. This clone was observed a single time. Its antigen is not known. The J gene is TRBJ1-6, the V gene TRBV4-3, with a tentative D call TRBD1 (6 bases). Sequencing was carried out using PBMCs. The receptor was isolated from a woman aged 25 to 39 in good health and CMV-seronegative. This CDR3 reads CASSPITGGETYNSPLHF. DNA for the CDR3: TGCGCCAGCAGCCCCATAACGGGGGGCGAAACCTATAATTCACCCCTCCACTTT.